These 31 T cell receptor beta chains came from one sample sequenced in a study of shared clonotypes between healthy human individuals. Measured with immunoSEQ multiplex PCR; TCRdb has only the in-frame clones, and not every one. The sample records about 2 million clones, approximately 94% being singletons. Terminally differentiated effector memory CD45RA+ cells were excluded from the naive CD8 cells, which were CD45RO-negative and positively selected for CCR7. Sequenced sample: naive CD8+ T cells sorted from blood. The origin of the receptors is a young man in good health.

This clone has a single count. The J gene is TRBJ2-3, the V gene TRBV19; D unresolved. CDR1 is LNHDA, CDR2 SQIVND, per germline (reference sequence). The CDR3 contains 14 residues. V lost 5 bases, J lost 2 bases, and 11 bases lay in between. The CDR3 sequence: CASSPSTYTDTQYF. CDR3 bases: TGTGCCAGTAGTCCCTCGACATACACAGATACGCAGTATTTT.

The chain combines TRBV7-9 with TRBJ2-7, with D possibly matching TRBD2 (6 bases). Germline CDR1 SEHNR, CDR2 FQNEAQ (reference sequence). The CDR3 spans 12 residues. Trimming shortened V by 1 base and J by 9 bases, and 10 bases separated the two germline ends. The CDR3 loop is CASSLVWGGQYF. Here the CDR3 DNA reads TGTGCCAGCAGCTTAGTGTGGGGAGGGCAGTACTTC.

The rearrangement joins TRBV6-6 to TRBJ2-5; the match to TRBD2 covers 13 bases. Trimming took 7 bases from V and 2 from J; bases not matched to a gene: 4. In germline, CDR1 is MNHNY, CDR2 SVGAGI (reference sequence). The CDR3 has 15 residues. The CDR3 DNA is TGTGCCAGCACCGGACTAGCGGGGGTGCAAGAGACCCAGTACTTC. It is translated as CASTGLAGVQETQYF.

This sequence joins TRBV4-3 and TRBJ1-6, with D unclear. The CDR3 is 17 residues long. Germline V gene lookup returns CDR1 LGHNA and CDR2 YSLEER. V was trimmed by 1 base and J by 4 bases, leaving 14 bases between them. CDR3 residues: CASSQVEEVRYNSPLHF. The CDR3 nucleotides read TGCGCCAGCAGCCAAGTTGAAGAAGTCCGGTATAATTCACCCCTCCACTTT.

This sequence joins TRBV7-8 and TRBJ2-3, with TRBD2 identical over 11 bases. The V gene end was trimmed by 5 bases and the J gene end by 2 bases; junction bases not matched to a gene: 6. The CDR3 runs to 16 residues. Per germline, CDR1 SGHVS and CDR2 FQNEAQ. CDR3 loop: CASSGRLAGSTDTQYF. CDR3 bases: TGTGCCAGCAGCGGGAGACTAGCGGGGTCCACAGATACGCAGTATTTT. The full variable domain, rest sourced from reference TRBV7-8 and TRBJ2-3, is GAGVSQSPRYKVAKRGQDVALRCDPISGHVSLFWYQQALGQGPEFLTYFQNEAQLDKSGLPSDRFFAERPEGSVSTLKIQRTQQEDSAVYLCASSGRLAGSTDTQYFGPGTRLTVL.

V gene TRBV7-9 combines with J gene TRBJ2-2, with a possible D match to TRBD1 (6 bases). The CDR3 extends over 15 amino acids. The V and J ends lost 4 bases and 1 base respectively, with 10 bases between them. Germline CDR1 SEHNR, CDR2 FQNEAQ (reference sequence). The CDR3 DNA follows: TGTGCCAGCAGCTCCAACAGGGAGAACACCGGGGAGCTGTTTTTT. This encodes CASSSNRENTGELFF.

This clone was recorded once. J is TRBJ2-1 and V is TRBV19; 11 nucleotides match TRBD2. The CDR3 is 18 residues long. CDR1 and CDR2 from the germline V gene are LNHDA and SQIVND (reference sequence). The J segment lost 6 bases and the V segment lost 3 bases, leaving 13 bases of the junction unmatched. CDR3 in amino acids: CASSMAAYISGGANEQFF. CDR3 nucleotides: TGTGCCAGTAGTATGGCCGCTTATATTAGCGGGGGGGCCAATGAGCAGTTCTTC.

The chain links TRBV5-1 to TRBJ2-7; D is possibly TRBD2 (6 bases). CDR1 SGHRS and CDR2 YFSETQ come from the germline V gene. With 4 bases removed from V and 3 bases from J, the gap between germline ends came to 20 bases. The CDR3 covers 16 residues. For the CDR3, the DNA is TGCGCCAGCAGCACTCAAGGAGGGGAGCTGAGCTACGAGCAGTACTTC. Protein: CASSTQGGELSYEQYF.

The rearrangement links TRBV10-2 to TRBJ1-1, with TRBD1 matching 7 bases. From germline, CDR1 is WSHSY and CDR2 SAAADI. Losses at the gene ends were 6 bases for V and 10 bases for J; bases not matched to a gene: 20. The CDR3 is 16 amino acids. The CDR3 protein is CASRVLRQGPLDGAFF. The CDR3 nucleotides are TGCGCCAGCAGAGTCCTGAGACAGGGTCCCCTTGACGGAGCTTTCTTT.

This clone was counted once. The V and J genes are TRBV5-6 and TRBJ1-1, with 7 positions matching TRBD1. The J segment lost 1 base and the V segment lost 3 bases, leaving 6 bases of the junction unmatched. Germline V CDR1 and CDR2: SGHDT, YYEEEE. CDR3 length equals 15 residues. Written as DNA, the CDR3 is TGTGCCAGCAGCTGGGCGACAGGGTCGAACACTGAAGCTTTCTTT. Translating gives CASSWATGSNTEAFF.

This rearrangement joins TRBV28 to TRBJ2-7; 11 bases align to TRBD2. Germline CDR1 MDHEN, CDR2 SYDVKM. There are 15 residues in the CDR3. V gave up 4 bases and J gave up 3 bases; unmatched junction bases: 5. The DNA for the CDR3 is TGTGCCAGCAGTTCCCTGACTAGCGGGGTCTACGAGCAGTACTTC. It specifies CASSSLTSGVYEQYF.

The chain has TRBV6-5 and TRBJ2-3, with 10 positions matching TRBD2. The CDR3 runs 15 residues. Germline V gives CDR1 MNHEY, CDR2 SVGAGI. V trimming: 6 bases; J trimming: 6 bases; junction bases outside the gene matches: 9. The CDR3, as DNA: TGTGCCAGCAGCCTTCTAGCGGGAGTCTCCGATACGCAGTATTTT. It translates to CASSLLAGVSDTQYF.

The V and J genes are TRBV13 and TRBJ2-1; 11 bases align to TRBD2. Trimming at V came to 4 bases and at J to 3 bases, leaving 20 bases not matched to a gene. There are 21 residues in the CDR3. CDR1 and CDR2 from the germline V gene are PRHDT and FYEKMQ (reference sequence). The DNA for the CDR3 is TGTGCCAGCAGCTGGTCACCCACCGGGACTAGCGGAGAAGAGGGCTACAATGAGCAGTTCTTC. Translating it yields CASSWSPTGTSGEEGYNEQFF.

The chain links TRBV2 to TRBJ2-5; perhaps D is TRBD1 or TRBD2 (7 bases each). Germline V gene data show CDR1 as SNHLY and CDR2 as FYNNEI. V was trimmed by 3 bases and J by 1 base, leaving 15 bases between them. The CDR3 runs to 16 residues. The CDR3 nucleotides read TGTGCCAGCAGTGATGTTGGGGAGGGGGCCCAAGAGACCCAGTACTTC. Translating it yields CASSDVGEGAQETQYF.

The chain employs TRBV9 and TRBJ2-7; D unclear. The CDR3 extends over 15 amino acids. Trimming took off 0 bases at V and 2 bases at J, with 12 bases between the two ends. CDR1 and CDR2 from the germline V gene are SGDLS and YYNGEE. Written as DNA, the CDR3 is TGTGCCAGCAGCGTAGCTTCCAGTTTAGCCTACGAGCAGTACTTC. Its translation is CASSVASSLAYEQYF.

J is TRBJ1-3 and V is TRBV5-6; D uncertain. The CDR3 runs to 15 residues. Trimming removed 0 bases from V and 7 bases from J, with 14 bases in between. The V gene's germline CDR1 is SGHDT and CDR2 YYEEEE. The CDR3 region is CASSLEAGLGNTIYF. The CDR3, as DNA: TGTGCCAGCAGCTTGGAGGCCGGATTAGGGAACACCATATATTTT.

The chain joins TRBV7-9 to TRBJ2-1, with 9 nucleotides matching TRBD2. The V and J ends lost 5 bases and 7 bases, in that order; junction bases with no gene match: 9. This CDR3 spans 15 amino acids. The germline V gene encodes CDR1 SEHNR and CDR2 FQNEAQ (reference sequence). CDR3: CASSPRTSAENEQFF. DNA of the CDR3: TGTGCCAGCAGCCCACGGACTAGCGCAGAGAATGAGCAGTTCTTC.

The chain carries TRBV14 and TRBJ2-7, with a weak D call TRBD2 (6 bases). Trimming removed 1 base at V and 3 bases at J, with 10 bases between. Per germline, CDR1 SGHDN and CDR2 FVKESK. CDR3 length: 14 residues. The CDR3 sequence is CASSQGGVYYEQYF. CDR3 coding DNA: TGTGCCAGCAGCCAAGGCGGGGTTTACTACGAGCAGTACTTC.

The chain uses TRBV2 and TRBJ1-5, with TRBD1 matching 10 bases. J lost 0 bases, V lost 7 bases, and 9 bases had no gene match. This CDR3 region has 17 residues. Germline V gives CDR1 SNHLY, CDR2 FYNNEI. The CDR3 region is CASKGGQGTFSNQPQHF. Here the CDR3 DNA reads TGTGCCAGCAAGGGGGGACAGGGGACTTTTAGCAATCAGCCCCAGCATTTT.

The chain carries TRBV9 and TRBJ1-2; 10 nucleotides agree with TRBD1. The germline V gene has CDR1 SGDLS and CDR2 YYNGEE. CDR3 length equals 18 residues. Germline trimming cut 4 bases from V and 2 bases from J; bases unmatched to any gene: 14. CDR3 bases: TGTGCCAGCAGCCCCCGAGAAGTAAAGGGACAGGGGAACTATGGCTACACCTTC. Its protein product is CASSPREVKGQGNYGYTF.

The chain has TRBV4-3 and TRBJ2-1; D is possibly TRBD1 (6 bases). Trimming shortened V by 0 bases and J by 3 bases, and 15 bases separated the two germline ends. Germline CDR1 and CDR2: LGHNA and YSLEER. There are 17 residues in the CDR3. DNA of the CDR3: TGCGCCAGCAGCCAAGAAGAAGCACAGGGAATCTACAATGAGCAGTTCTTC. It yields the protein CASSQEEAQGIYNEQFF.

Comments on this clone: In the same sample, other DNA sequences code for this CDR3. The chain links TRBV7-9 to TRBJ2-2, with D tentatively TRBD1 (6 bases). Germline V gives CDR1 SEHNR, CDR2 FQNEAQ (reference sequence). The germline V and J ends were trimmed by 4 bases and 8 bases, with 8 bases remaining between them. The CDR3 is 12 residues long. The CDR3 spells CASSSGTGELFF. The CDR3 nucleotides read TGTGCCAGCAGCTCCGGGACAGGGGAGCTGTTTTTT.

The chain has TRBV15 and TRBJ1-1; TRBD1 matches 11 bases. Germline V gene lookup returns CDR1 LNHNV and CDR2 YYDKDF (reference sequence). The CDR3 runs to 16 residues. The junction had 6 bases not matched to a gene; V was cut back by 2 bases and J by 4 bases. The CDR3 bases are TGTGCCACCAGCAGAACCGGACAGGGGGCAAGCACTGAAGCTTTCTTT. It yields the protein CATSRTGQGASTEAFF.

V and J are TRBV6-6 and TRBJ1-5; 7 bases agree with TRBD1. The germline CDR1 and CDR2 sequences are MNHNY and SVGAGI (reference sequence). The CDR3 covers 16 residues. V shed 6 bases and J 4 bases; nucleotides not matched to a gene: 12. The CDR3 sequence: CASSALYGQVNQPQHF. Written as DNA, the CDR3 is TGTGCCAGCAGCGCCTTATATGGACAGGTAAATCAGCCCCAGCATTTT.

The chain links TRBV6-5 to TRBJ2-2, with TRBD2 matching over 11 bases. The CDR3 loop spans 15 amino acids. Trimming removed 1 base from V and 5 bases from J; junction bases left unmatched: 0. Germline lookup yields CDR1 MNHEY and CDR2 SVGAGI. The CDR3 sequence is CASSYWTSGTGELFF. CDR3 DNA sequence: TGTGCCAGCAGTTACTGGACTAGCGGGACCGGGGAGCTGTTTTTT.

CDR3 coding DNA: TGTGCCAGCAGTTTATGGGGGGCGGGCACCGGGGAGCTGTTTTTT. This gives the protein CASSLWGAGTGELFF. The chain recombines TRBV27 with TRBJ2-2, with D possibly called TRBD1 or TRBD2 (6 bases each). There are 15 residues in the CDR3. CDR1 and CDR2 (germline): MNHEY, SMNVEV (reference sequence). V dropped 1 base and J dropped 4 bases, with 10 bases sitting between them.

The chain employs TRBV2 and TRBJ2-7; perhaps TRBD1 as D (5 bases). Germline CDR1 is SNHLY and CDR2 is FYNNEI. The CDR3 runs 14 residues. V was clipped by 1 base and J by 3 bases, with 10 bases between them. The CDR3: CASSEVTGNYEQYF. The CDR3 DNA reads as TGTGCCAGCAGTGAAGTTACAGGTAACTACGAGCAGTACTTC.

The chain's CDR3 is CASSPPTEDYGYTF. The CDR3, as DNA: TGTGCCAGCAGTCCTCCGACAGAGGACTATGGCTACACCTTC. The rearrangement joins TRBV28 to TRBJ1-2, with D perhaps matching TRBD1 (5 bases). The V gene's germline CDR1 is MDHEN and CDR2 SYDVKM. Trimming shortened V by 5 bases and J by 3 bases, and 13 bases separated the two germline ends. CDR3 length equals 14 residues.

This clone turned up a few times. V is TRBV7-9 and J is TRBJ2-7; the D is unclear. The V and J ends lost 1 base and 4 bases respectively, with 5 bases between them. This CDR3 contains 12 residues. Germline V gene lookup returns CDR1 SEHNR and CDR2 FQNEAQ (reference sequence). The DNA of the CDR3 is TGTGCCAGCAGCTTAGACGAGTACGAGCAGTACTTC. Protein: CASSLDEYEQYF.

V usage is TRBV29-1 and J usage is TRBJ2-3; D remains unclear. Trimming stripped 0 bases from V and 2 bases from J, with 9 bases between. Germline values: CDR1 SQVTM, CDR2 ANQGSEA. CDR3 length: 14 residues. The CDR3 nucleotides are TGCAGCGTTGAAGATAGCTTCGCCACAGATACGCAGTATTTT. It specifies CSVEDSFATDTQYF.

The V and J genes are TRBV2 and TRBJ2-1; D possibly corresponds to TRBD2 (5 bases). Germline CDR1 is SNHLY and CDR2 is FYNNEI. This CDR3 has 15 residues. Trimming removed 8 bases at V and 0 bases at J, with 14 bases between. CDR3 residues: CASPKAGDSYNEQFF. The CDR3 nucleotides are TGTGCCAGCCCGAAGGCGGGTGACTCCTACAATGAGCAGTTCTTC.